This T cell receptor (beta chain) was documented in a study of CD8+ T cells in alopecia areata. As to treatment: oral pan-JAK inhibitor, 5-10 mg twice daily. Alopecia areata patients gave lesional scalp punch biopsies and peripheral blood samples. Study observations and caveats: Resident alphabeta T cells of normal skin are also sequenced in scalp samples. Persistence in scalp and blood during tofacitinib was observed for many expanded lesional clones. Greater clonality was observed in lesional scalp samples, especially alopecia totalis/universalis, versus normal scalp.

CDR3 size: 13 residues. Germline V gene sequence: CDR1 MGHDK, CDR2 SYGVNS. Trimming shortened V by 5 bases and J by 7 bases, and 12 bases separated the two germline ends. RNA was isolated and reverse transcribed to cDNA, the sequencing template. Profiling relied on immunoSEQ multiplex PCR, and the TCRdb table lists in-frame clones only, not all of them. The sample records approximately 190,000 clones, roughly 60% being singletons. Comments on this clone: Its specificity is not known.

V is TRBV25-1 and J is TRBJ1-5; D remains ambiguous. The TCR was taken from a human donor with alopecia areata. Sequenced material: CD4+ T cells sorted from blood, taken at week 24, from a patient treated with tofacitinib. The CDR3 sequence: CASSPPGGQPQHF. CDR3 coding DNA: TGTGCCAGCAGTCCCCCGGGTGGGCAGCCCCAGCATTTT.